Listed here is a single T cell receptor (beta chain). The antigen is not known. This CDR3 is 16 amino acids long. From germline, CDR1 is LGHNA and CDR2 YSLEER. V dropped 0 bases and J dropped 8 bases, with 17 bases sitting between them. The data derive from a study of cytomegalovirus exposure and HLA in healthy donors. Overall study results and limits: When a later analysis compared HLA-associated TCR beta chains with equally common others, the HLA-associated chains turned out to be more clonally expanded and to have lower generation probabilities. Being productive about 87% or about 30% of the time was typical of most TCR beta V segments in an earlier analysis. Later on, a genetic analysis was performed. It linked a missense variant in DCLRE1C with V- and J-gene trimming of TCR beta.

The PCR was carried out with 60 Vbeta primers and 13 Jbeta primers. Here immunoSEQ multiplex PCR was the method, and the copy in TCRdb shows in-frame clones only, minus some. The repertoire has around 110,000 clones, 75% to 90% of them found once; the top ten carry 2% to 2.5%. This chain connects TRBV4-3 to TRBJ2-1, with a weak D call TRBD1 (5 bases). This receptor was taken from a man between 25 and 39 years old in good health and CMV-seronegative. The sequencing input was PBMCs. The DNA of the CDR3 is TGCGCCAGCAGCCAAGAAGGGCCTCCCGAAGGGGATGAGCAGTTCTTC. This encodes CASSQEGPPEGDEQFF.